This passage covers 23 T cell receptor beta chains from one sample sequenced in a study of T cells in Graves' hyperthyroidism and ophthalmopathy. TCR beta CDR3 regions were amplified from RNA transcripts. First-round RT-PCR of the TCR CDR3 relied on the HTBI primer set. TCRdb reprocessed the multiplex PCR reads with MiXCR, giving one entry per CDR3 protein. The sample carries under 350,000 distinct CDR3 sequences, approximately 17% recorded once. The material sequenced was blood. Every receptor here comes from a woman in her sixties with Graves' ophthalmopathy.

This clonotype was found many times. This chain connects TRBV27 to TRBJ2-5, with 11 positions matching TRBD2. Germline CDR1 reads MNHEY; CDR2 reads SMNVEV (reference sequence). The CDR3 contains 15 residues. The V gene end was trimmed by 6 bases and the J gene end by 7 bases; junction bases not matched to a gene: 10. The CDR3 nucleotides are TGTGCCAGCAGATTAGCGGGGGGGTCATCGGGGACCCAGTACTTC. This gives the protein CASRLAGGSSGTQYF.

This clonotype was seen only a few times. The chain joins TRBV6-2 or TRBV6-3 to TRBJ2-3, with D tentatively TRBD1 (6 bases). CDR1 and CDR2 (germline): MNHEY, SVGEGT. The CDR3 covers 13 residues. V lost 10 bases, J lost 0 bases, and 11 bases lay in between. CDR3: CATGDISTDTQYF. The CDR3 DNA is TGTGCCACCGGGGACATTAGCACAGATACGCAGTATTTT.

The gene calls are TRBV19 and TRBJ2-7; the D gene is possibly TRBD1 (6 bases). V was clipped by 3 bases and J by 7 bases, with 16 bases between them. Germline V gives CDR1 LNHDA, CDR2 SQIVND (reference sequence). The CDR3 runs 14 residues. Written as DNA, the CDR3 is TGTGCCAGTAGTATTTCCCTCAGGGGCCGGGAGCAGTACTTC. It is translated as CASSISLRGREQYF.

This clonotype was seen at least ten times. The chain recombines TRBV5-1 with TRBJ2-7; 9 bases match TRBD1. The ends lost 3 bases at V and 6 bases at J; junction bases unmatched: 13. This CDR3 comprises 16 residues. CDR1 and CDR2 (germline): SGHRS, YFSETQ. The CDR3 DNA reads TGCGCCAGCAGCTCCGATCCCGGGACAGGGTATTCCGAGCAGTACTTC. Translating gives CASSSDPGTGYSEQYF.

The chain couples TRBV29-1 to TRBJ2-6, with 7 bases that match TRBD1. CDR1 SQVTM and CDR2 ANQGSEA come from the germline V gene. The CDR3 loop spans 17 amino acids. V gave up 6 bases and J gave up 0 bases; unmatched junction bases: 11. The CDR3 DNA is TGCAGCGTCAGGGCCGGGACAGCCTACTCTGGGGCCAACGTCCTGACTTTC. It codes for CSVRAGTAYSGANVLTF.

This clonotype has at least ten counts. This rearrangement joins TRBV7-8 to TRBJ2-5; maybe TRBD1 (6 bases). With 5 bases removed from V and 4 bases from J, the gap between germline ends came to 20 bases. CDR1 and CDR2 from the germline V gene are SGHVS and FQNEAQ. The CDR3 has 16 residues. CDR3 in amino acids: CASSPGRGQLTETQYF. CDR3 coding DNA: TGTGCCAGCAGCCCAGGGCGAGGACAGCTCACAGAGACCCAGTACTTC.

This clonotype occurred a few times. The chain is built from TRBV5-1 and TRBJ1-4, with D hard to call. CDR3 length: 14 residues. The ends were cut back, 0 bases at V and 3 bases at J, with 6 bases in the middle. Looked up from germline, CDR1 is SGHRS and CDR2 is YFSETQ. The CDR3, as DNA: TGCGCCAGCAGCTTGGGCAACCCTAATGAAAAACTGTTTTTT. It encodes CASSLGNPNEKLFF.

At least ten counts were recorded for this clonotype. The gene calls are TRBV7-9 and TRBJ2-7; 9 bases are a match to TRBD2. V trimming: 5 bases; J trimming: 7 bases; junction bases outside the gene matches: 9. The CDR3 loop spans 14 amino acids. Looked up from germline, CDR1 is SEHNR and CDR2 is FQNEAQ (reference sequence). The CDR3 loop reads CASSPRGGAREQYF. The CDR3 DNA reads TGTGCCAGCAGCCCCCGCGGGGGGGCGCGTGAGCAGTACTTC.

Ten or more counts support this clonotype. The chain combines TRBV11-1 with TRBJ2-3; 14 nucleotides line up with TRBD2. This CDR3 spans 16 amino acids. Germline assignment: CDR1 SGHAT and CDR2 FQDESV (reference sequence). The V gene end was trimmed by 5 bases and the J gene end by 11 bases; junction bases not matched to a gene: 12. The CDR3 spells CASSAQTSGRAIRQYF. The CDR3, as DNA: TGTGCCAGCAGCGCCCAGACTAGCGGGAGGGCGATACGGCAGTATTTT.

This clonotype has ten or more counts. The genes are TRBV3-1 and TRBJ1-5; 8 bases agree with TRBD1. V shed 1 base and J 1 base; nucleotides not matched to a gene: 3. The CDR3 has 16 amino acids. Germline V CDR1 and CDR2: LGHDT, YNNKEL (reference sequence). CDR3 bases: TGTGCCAGCAGCCAAGGGACAGGGCGAAGCAATCAGCCCCAGCATTTT. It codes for CASSQGTGRSNQPQHF.

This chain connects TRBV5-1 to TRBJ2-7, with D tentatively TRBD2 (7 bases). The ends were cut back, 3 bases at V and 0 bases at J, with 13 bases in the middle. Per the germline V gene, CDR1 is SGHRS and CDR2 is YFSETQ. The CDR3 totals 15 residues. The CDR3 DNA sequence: TGCGCCAGCAGCTCGGCGGGGGCTCTCTCCTACGAGCAGTACTTC. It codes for CASSSAGALSYEQYF.

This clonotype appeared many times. The chain's CDR3 is CASSDPGRAQYF. DNA for the CDR3: TGTGCCAGCAGCGACCCGGGGAGAGCGCAGTATTTT. The rearrangement links TRBV2 to TRBJ2-3, with a tentative D call TRBD2 (5 bases). Trimming took off 6 bases at V and 10 bases at J, with 14 bases between the two ends. The CDR3 covers 12 residues. Germline CDR1 reads SNHLY; CDR2 reads FYNNEI. Full variable domain (outside the CDR3, taken from reference TRBV2 and TRBJ2-3): EPEVTQTPSHQVTQMGQEVILRCVPISNHLYFYWYRQILGQKVEFLVSFYNNEISEKSEIFDDQFSVERPDGSNFTLKIRSTKLEDSAMYFCASSDPGRAQYFGPGTRLTVL.

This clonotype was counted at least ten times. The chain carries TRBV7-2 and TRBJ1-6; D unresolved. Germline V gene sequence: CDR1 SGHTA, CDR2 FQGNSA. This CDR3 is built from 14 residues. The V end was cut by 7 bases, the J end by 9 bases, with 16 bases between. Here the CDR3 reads CASTFTPGISPLHF. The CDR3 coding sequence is TGTGCCAGCACCTTTACCCCGGGGATTTCACCCCTCCACTTT.

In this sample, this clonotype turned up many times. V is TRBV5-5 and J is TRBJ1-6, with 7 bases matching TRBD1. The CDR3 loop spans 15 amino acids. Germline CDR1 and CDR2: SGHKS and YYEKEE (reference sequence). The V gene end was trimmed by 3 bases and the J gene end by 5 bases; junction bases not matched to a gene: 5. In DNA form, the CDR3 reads TGTGCCAGCAGCTCCTCCGGGACAGATAATTCACCCCTCCACTTT. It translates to CASSSSGTDNSPLHF.

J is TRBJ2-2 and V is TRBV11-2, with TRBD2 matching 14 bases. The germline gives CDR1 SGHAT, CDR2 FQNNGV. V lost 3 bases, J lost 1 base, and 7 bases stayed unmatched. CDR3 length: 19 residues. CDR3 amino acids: CASSFRPGLAGENTGELFF. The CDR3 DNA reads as TGTGCCAGCAGCTTCCGACCGGGACTAGCGGGAGAGAACACCGGGGAGCTGTTTTTT. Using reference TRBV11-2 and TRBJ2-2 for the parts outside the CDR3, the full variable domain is EAGVAQSPRYKIIEKRQSVAFWCNPISGHATLYWYQQILGQGPKLLIQFQNNGVVDDSQLPKDRFSAERLKGVDSTLKIQPAKLEDSAVYLCASSFRPGLAGENTGELFFGEGSRLTVL.

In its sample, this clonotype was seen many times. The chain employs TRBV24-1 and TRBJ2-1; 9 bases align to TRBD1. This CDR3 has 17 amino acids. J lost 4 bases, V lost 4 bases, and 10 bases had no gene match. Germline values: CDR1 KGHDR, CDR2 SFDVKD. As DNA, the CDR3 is TGTGCCACCAGTGACCCCACACCGACAGGGGGGTACAATGAGCAGTTCTTC. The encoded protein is CATSDPTPTGGYNEQFF.

The CDR3 is CASRLDRGGTGELFF. The CDR3 DNA is TGTGCCAGCAGACTAGACAGGGGGGGCACCGGGGAGCTGTTTTTT. The chain has TRBV6-1 and TRBJ2-2, with TRBD1 matching over 9 bases. V was clipped by 6 bases and J by 4 bases; unmatched bases: 6. This CDR3 spans 15 amino acids. Germline lookup yields CDR1 MNHNS and CDR2 SASEGT.

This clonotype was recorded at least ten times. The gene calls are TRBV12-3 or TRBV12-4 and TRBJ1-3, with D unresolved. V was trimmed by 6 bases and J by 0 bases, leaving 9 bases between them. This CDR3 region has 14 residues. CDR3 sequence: CASREDYSGNTIYF. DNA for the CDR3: TGTGCCAGCAGAGAAGACTACTCTGGAAACACCATATATTTT.

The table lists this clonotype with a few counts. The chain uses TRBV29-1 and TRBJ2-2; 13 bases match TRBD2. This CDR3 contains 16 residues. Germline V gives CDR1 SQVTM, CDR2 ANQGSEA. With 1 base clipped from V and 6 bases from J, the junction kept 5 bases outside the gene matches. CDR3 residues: CSVEGLLAGGPGELFF. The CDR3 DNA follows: TGCAGCGTTGAAGGCCTACTAGCGGGAGGGCCCGGGGAGCTGTTTTTT.

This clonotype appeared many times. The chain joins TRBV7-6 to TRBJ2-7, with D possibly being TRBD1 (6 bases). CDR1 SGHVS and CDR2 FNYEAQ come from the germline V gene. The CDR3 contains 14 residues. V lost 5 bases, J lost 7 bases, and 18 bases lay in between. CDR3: CASSPQGTSAEQYF. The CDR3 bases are TGTGCCAGCAGCCCGCAGGGGACATCAGCGGAGCAGTACTTC.

The CDR3 loop reads CSVEMRGTGELFF. CDR3 coding DNA: TGCAGCGTTGAAATGAGGGGGACCGGGGAGCTGTTTTTT. The chain employs TRBV29-1 and TRBJ2-2, with a possible D match to TRBD1 (6 bases). Germline V lookup: CDR1 SQVTM, CDR2 ANQGSEA. CDR3 length equals 13 residues. V was clipped by 2 bases and J by 5 bases, with 9 bases between them.

CDR3: CASSRLWDRTTGEQYF. In nucleotides, the CDR3 is TGTGCCAGCAGTCGTCTCTGGGACAGGACAACCGGGGAGCAGTACTTC. The gene calls are TRBV12-3 or TRBV12-4 and TRBJ2-7; TRBD1 aligns across 8 bases. V gave up 5 bases and J gave up 7 bases; unmatched junction bases: 16. This CDR3 is built from 16 residues.

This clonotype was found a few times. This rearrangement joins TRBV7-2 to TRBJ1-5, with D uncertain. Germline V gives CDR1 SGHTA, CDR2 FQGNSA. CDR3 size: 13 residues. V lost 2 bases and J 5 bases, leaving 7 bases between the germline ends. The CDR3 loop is CASSLWVDQPQHF. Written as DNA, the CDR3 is TGTGCCAGCAGCTTATGGGTGGATCAGCCCCAGCATTTT.